Detailed here is one TCR beta chain. The data originate from a study of technical replicates of blood from four donors. Libraries were prepared by immunoSEQ multiplex PCR; TCRdb keeps only in-frame clonotypes and omits some of them. This table holds about 84,000 clones, about 97% found once. This CDR3 spans 15 amino acids. Germline V gene sequence: CDR1 MGHRA, CDR2 YSYEKL. Trimming took 3 bases from V and 10 from J; bases not matched to a gene: 8. Sample: T cells isolated from PBMCs. This clonotype was sampled from a human donor in good health. The chain uses TRBV4-1 and TRBJ2-2; 10 nucleotides align to TRBD2. CDR3 residues: CASSQRTSGEEELFF. In DNA form, the CDR3 reads TGCGCCAGCAGCCAGAGGACTAGCGGTGAGGAGGAGCTGTTTTTT.